The 28 T cell receptor beta chains given below trace back to one sample, sequenced in a study of T-cell reconstitution after alpha-beta-depleted transplantation in children. Unique molecular identifiers were used to barcode this TCRbeta library. TCRdb passed the PCR reads through MiXCR, listing each CDR3 protein once. The table has around 600,000 distinct CDR3 sequences, approximately 16% seen once; the top ten hold approximately 1%. Material: PBMCs from the stem cell graft donor, obtained from the stem cell graft. The receptors derive from a human donor who donated a stem cell graft to a child with acute myeloid leukemia.

This chain joins TRBV6-5 and TRBJ2-3; D is uncertain. V was trimmed by 6 bases and J by 2 bases, leaving 15 bases between them. Germline V gene data show CDR1 as MNHEY and CDR2 as SVGAGI. The length of the CDR3 is 15 residues. The CDR3 DNA sequence: TGTGCCAGCAGCCGAGGACGGACCGTCACAGATACGCAGTATTTT. Amino acid sequence: CASSRGRTVTDTQYF.

This clonotype came up a few times. The chain links TRBV4-3 to TRBJ2-7; 11 nucleotides match TRBD2. The CDR3 spans 17 residues. J was trimmed by 0 bases and V by 1 base; bases with no gene match: 5. Germline V gene sequence: CDR1 LGHNA, CDR2 YSLEER. The CDR3 loop reads CASSQGTSGSFSYEQYF. The CDR3 region has the DNA TGCGCCAGCAGCCAAGGGACTAGCGGGTCCTTCTCCTACGAGCAGTACTTC.

Note on this clonotype: Since a much larger clone is just one base distant, this may be a read error. The chain uses TRBV4-3 and TRBJ2-7, with a possible D match to TRBD2 (5 bases). The germline V gene has CDR1 LGHNA and CDR2 YSLEER. V was shortened by 0 bases and J by 2 bases, with 8 bases between the two germline ends. This CDR3 contains 14 residues. The CDR3 sequence is CASSQEIGTYEQYF. The DNA of the CDR3 is TGCGCCAGCAGCCAAGAAATCGGGACCTACGAGCAGTACTTC.

This clonotype was recorded a few times. The chain carries TRBV12-3 or TRBV12-4 and TRBJ1-6; 8 bases match TRBD1. V shed 3 bases and J 6 bases; nucleotides not matched to a gene: 10. The CDR3 is made up of 17 amino acids. CDR3 loop: CASSFWTGKESNSPLHF. Written as DNA, the CDR3 is TGTGCCAGCAGTTTTTGGACAGGGAAAGAGTCTAATTCACCCCTCCACTTT.

The table lists this clonotype with a few counts. The chain uses TRBV30 and TRBJ2-7; TRBD1 matches at 7 bases. CDR3 length: 12 residues. The V gene's germline CDR1 is GTSNPN and CDR2 SVGIG (reference sequence). V lost 3 bases, J lost 6 bases, and 5 bases stayed unmatched. The CDR3 coding sequence is TGTGCCTGGAGGGGGACAGTCGGCGAGCAGTACTTC. Translating it yields CAWRGTVGEQYF. The full variable domain, in which reference TRBV30 and TRBJ2-7 provide the parts outside the CDR3, is SQTIHQWPATLVQPVGSPLSLECTVEGTSNPNLYWYRQAAGRGLQLLFYSVGIGQISSEVPQNLSASRPQDRQFILSSKKLLLSDSGFYLCAWRGTVGEQYFGPGTRLTVT.

This chain uses TRBV28 with TRBJ1-4; the D is unclear. V lost 3 bases and J lost 8, with 10 bases in between. The CDR3 is 13 amino acids. Germline V gene data show CDR1 as MDHEN and CDR2 as SYDVKM. DNA for the CDR3: TGTGCCAGCAGTTTTGTAGTAGAGGAAAAACTGTTTTTT. Residues: CASSFVVEEKLFF.

This clonotype was seen ten or more times. The V and J genes are TRBV20-1 and TRBJ2-3, with D perhaps TRBD1 (5 bases). V lost 6 bases to trimming and J lost 3 bases, with 10 bases between them. Germline V CDR1 and CDR2: DFQATT, SNEGSKA (reference sequence). This CDR3 region has 12 residues. The CDR3 here is CSAARDTDTQYF. The CDR3 DNA reads as TGCAGTGCGGCCAGGGATACAGATACGCAGTATTTT.

In this sample, this clonotype turned up once. An end of the junction does not agree with germline; a read error may underlie this. The J gene is TRBJ2-2, the V gene TRBV27, with TRBD2 as a possible D gene (7 bases). Germline V gives CDR1 MNHEY, CDR2 SMNVEV (reference sequence). The length of the CDR3 is 16 residues. CDR3 protein: CAGSFGGAGATGELFF. DNA of the CDR3: TGTGCCGGCAGTTTTGGGGGGGCAGGGGCGACCGGGGAGCTGTTTTTT.

This clonotype was observed many times. The J gene is TRBJ1-1, the V gene TRBV6-2 or TRBV6-3; D may be TRBD1 (5 bases). This CDR3 has 12 amino acids. Trimming stripped 3 bases from V and 6 bases from J, with 8 bases between. Looked up from germline, CDR1 is MNHEY and CDR2 is SVGEGT. The CDR3 nucleotides are TGTGCCAGCAGTTATATAGGGGCTGAAGCTTTCTTT. Protein product: CASSYIGAEAFF.

This chain joins TRBV18 and TRBJ1-1; D possibly corresponds to TRBD1 (6 bases). Germline CDR1 is KGHSH and CDR2 is LQKENI. The CDR3 spans 13 residues. V lost 5 bases and J 5 bases, leaving 12 bases between the germline ends. The CDR3 coding sequence is TGTGCCAGCTCAGGGGGCGCGAGAACTGAAGCTTTCTTT. Protein sequence: CASSGGARTEAFF.

The chain employs TRBV5-1 and TRBJ2-5, with TRBD2 identical over 12 bases. The CDR3 length is 16 residues. The germline gives CDR1 SGHRS, CDR2 YFSETQ. V gave up 4 bases and J gave up 5 bases; unmatched junction bases: 9. The CDR3 region is CASSTSSGLAGETQYF. The CDR3 DNA sequence: TGCGCCAGCAGCACTTCGTCCGGACTAGCGGGGGAGACCCAGTACTTC.

The gene calls are TRBV6-1 and TRBJ2-7, with 8 bases identical to TRBD1. CDR3 length: 14 residues. Germline values: CDR1 MNHNS, CDR2 SASEGT. Germline trimming cut 3 bases from V and 0 bases from J; bases unmatched to any gene: 1. As DNA, the CDR3 is TGTGCCAGCAGTGAGCAGGGGGCCTCCTACGAGCAGTACTTC. Its translation is CASSEQGASYEQYF.

This clonotype showed up just a few times. The rearrangement uses TRBV7-9 and TRBJ1-2, with TRBD1 matching 8 bases. Germline V gene data show CDR1 as SEHNR and CDR2 as FQNEAQ (reference sequence). V was clipped by 6 bases and J by 7 bases; unmatched bases: 10. The CDR3 consists of 14 residues. As DNA, the CDR3 is TGTGCCAGCAGACAGGGACAGGCTTTGGCTGGCTACACCTTC. Translated, it gives CASRQGQALAGYTF.

This clonotype was detected a few times. The rearrangement links TRBV12-3 or TRBV12-4 to TRBJ1-6; D gene unclear. The CDR3 has 12 residues. Between the trimmed V and J ends, which lost 7 bases and 9 bases, there was a span of 10 bases. For the CDR3, the DNA is TGTGCCAGCACCTTGGGGTTTTCACCCCTCCACTTT. Protein sequence: CASTLGFSPLHF.

The chain carries TRBV7-8 and TRBJ2-3, with unresolved D. Germline CDR1 is SGHVS and CDR2 is FQNEAQ. The germline V and J ends were trimmed by 7 bases and 2 bases, with 13 bases remaining between them. CDR3 length equals 14 residues. CDR3 residues: CASTPRATTDTQYF. Written as DNA, the CDR3 is TGTGCCAGCACCCCGCGTGCGACCACAGATACGCAGTATTTT. Filled out from reference TRBV7-8 and TRBJ2-3, the complete variable domain reads GAGVSQSPRYKVAKRGQDVALRCDPISGHVSLFWYQQALGQGPEFLTYFQNEAQLDKSGLPSDRFFAERPEGSVSTLKIQRTQQEDSAVYLCASTPRATTDTQYFGPGTRLTVL.

This clonotype was found many times. This chain links TRBV12-3 or TRBV12-4 with TRBJ1-1; D gene uncertain. Trimming pared 2 bases from V and 4 bases from J, leaving 17 bases between. CDR3 length: 16 residues. The CDR3 region has the DNA TGTGCCAGCAGTTTACCGCTGGAGGTGGGGTTCACTGAAGCTTTCTTT. Protein sequence: CASSLPLEVGFTEAFF.

This clonotype was counted only a few times. The gene calls are TRBV12-5 and TRBJ2-3; 11 bases agree with TRBD2. The CDR3 consists of 16 residues. Trimming cost V 6 bases and J 5 bases; bases outside gene matches: 10. The germline V gene encodes CDR1 LGHNT and CDR2 FRNRAP. The CDR3, as DNA: TGTGCTAGTGGCTTATTTAGCGGGAGGGTAGGAGATACGCAGTATTTT. It codes for CASGLFSGRVGDTQYF. Variable domain in full (rest from reference TRBV12-5 and TRBJ2-3): DARVTQTPRHKVTEMGQEVTMRCQPILGHNTVFWYRQTMMQGLELLAYFRNRAPLDDSGMPKDRFSAEMPDATLATLKIQPSEPRDSAVYFCASGLFSGRVGDTQYFGPGTRLTVL.

Ten or more counts support this clonotype. The rearrangement uses TRBV20-1 and TRBJ2-2, with 10 bases fitting TRBD2. The CDR3 is 17 amino acids. J gave up 1 base and V 6 bases, and 11 bases lay outside the gene matches. Germline lookup yields CDR1 DFQATT and CDR2 SNEGSKA (reference sequence). The CDR3 region is CSAVSQRGGLNTGELFF. In nucleotides, the CDR3 is TGCAGTGCCGTGTCCCAGCGGGGGGGCTTGAACACCGGGGAGCTGTTTTTT.

This clonotype was counted many times. The chain recombines TRBV20-1 with TRBJ1-1; D is possibly TRBD1 (6 bases). The CDR3 spans 15 residues. Trimming took off 3 bases at V and 0 bases at J, with 14 bases between the two ends. Germline V lookup: CDR1 DFQATT, CDR2 SNEGSKA (reference sequence). The CDR3 loop reads CSASPGGGMNTEAFF. Written as DNA, the CDR3 is TGCAGTGCTAGCCCAGGAGGGGGGATGAACACTGAAGCTTTCTTT.

V usage is TRBV28 and J usage is TRBJ2-2; D call uncertain. There are 13 residues in the CDR3. Trimming shortened V by 6 bases and J by 3 bases, and 8 bases separated the two germline ends. CDR1 is MDHEN and CDR2 is SYDVKM in the germline V gene. The CDR3 bases are TGTGCCAGCAGGATAACCCACACCGGGGAGCTGTTTTTT. It encodes CASRITHTGELFF. Combining the CDR3 with reference TRBV28 and TRBJ2-2 gives the whole variable domain DVKVTQSSRYLVKRTGEKVFLECVQDMDHENMFWYRQDPGLGLRLIYFSYDVKMKEKGDIPEGYSVSREKKERFSLILESASTNQTSMYLCASRITHTGELFFGEGSRLTVL.

This clonotype showed up many times. The chain combines TRBV29-1 with TRBJ1-1; the D is unclear. The V gene's germline CDR1 is SQVTM and CDR2 ANQGSEA. The CDR3 length is 9 residues. The germline V and J ends were trimmed by 3 bases and 4 bases, with 0 bases remaining between them. DNA of the CDR3: TGCAGCGTTGACACTGAAGCTTTCTTT. It translates to CSVDTEAFF.

There are a few counts of this clonotype. The chain is built from TRBV7-2 and TRBJ2-5, with TRBD2 identical over 8 bases. CDR1 is SGHTA and CDR2 is FQGNSA in the germline V gene. This CDR3 has 15 amino acids. The V and J ends lost 1 base and 4 bases, in that order; junction bases with no gene match: 5. The CDR3 sequence is CASSLEAGEGETQYF. The CDR3 DNA reads as TGTGCCAGCAGCTTAGAAGCGGGGGAGGGAGAGACCCAGTACTTC.

The chain links TRBV28 to TRBJ1-2; D perhaps matches TRBD1 (6 bases). The CDR3 runs 16 residues. Germline values: CDR1 MDHEN, CDR2 SYDVKM. Between the trimmed V and J ends, which lost 5 bases and 7 bases, there was a span of 23 bases. The CDR3 bases are TGTGCCAGCAGTCCCACCCATAGCTGGGGGCAGGGTGGCTACACCTTC. Encoded protein: CASSPTHSWGQGGYTF.

The rearrangement uses TRBV25-1 and TRBJ2-6; D uncertain. V lost 3 bases and J lost 0, with 12 bases in between. Germline lookup yields CDR1 MGHDK and CDR2 SYGVNS. This CDR3 spans 17 amino acids. The CDR3 nucleotides read TGTGCCAGCAGTGACGACGGTTGGCTCTCTGGGGCCAACGTCCTGACTTTC. It is translated as CASSDDGWLSGANVLTF.

This clonotype has ten or more counts. This chain links TRBV29-1 with TRBJ2-3; TRBD2 might be the D (6 bases). The CDR3 runs 14 residues. Trimming shortened V by 6 bases and J by 0 bases, and 13 bases separated the two germline ends. Germline V gene lookup returns CDR1 SQVTM and CDR2 ANQGSEA. CDR3 residues: CSVTRGDSTDTQYF. The CDR3 nucleotides are TGCAGCGTGACGCGGGGAGATAGCACAGATACGCAGTATTTT.

This clonotype was detected many times. CDR3 sequence (DNA): TGTGCCAGCACGGGTCGGCGGGGATTCTCCTACGAGCAGTACTTC. It codes for CASTGRRGFSYEQYF. The chain is built from TRBV6-2 or TRBV6-3 and TRBJ2-7; TRBD2 is a possible D gene (6 bases). Per germline, CDR1 MNHEY and CDR2 SVGEGT. The V gene lost 7 bases and the J gene lost 0 bases, with 16 bases spanning the gap. CDR3 length equals 15 residues.

This clonotype has only a few counts. The chain joins TRBV29-1 to TRBJ1-1, with 12 nucleotides matching TRBD1. This CDR3 contains 16 residues. Germline CDR1 SQVTM, CDR2 ANQGSEA. After removal of 6 bases from V and 2 bases from J, the junction contained 10 bases not matched to a gene. CDR3 in amino acids: CSVTGTGGERNTEAFF. DNA of the CDR3: TGCAGCGTCACCGGGACAGGGGGCGAAAGAAACACTGAAGCTTTCTTT.

CDR3 protein: CASSLLGTESYEQYF. The CDR3 DNA reads as TGTGCCAGCAGCTTATTGGGGACAGAATCCTACGAGCAGTACTTC. The V and J genes are TRBV11-3 and TRBJ2-7; 7 bases are a match to TRBD1. Germline assignment: CDR1 SGHNT and CDR2 YENEEA. The CDR3 extends over 15 amino acids. V trimming: 2 bases; J trimming: 1 base; junction bases outside the gene matches: 5.